The 32 T cell receptor beta chains below were found in one sample sequenced in a study of cytomegalovirus exposure and HLA in healthy donors (dated by TCRdb to about 2017). The method behind the library was the immunoSEQ multiplex PCR assay. For the multiplex PCR, a mixture combining 60 forward primers for TCR Vbeta segments and 13 reverse primers for TCR Jbeta segments was used. As stored in TCRdb, this immuneACCESS dataset retains in-frame rearrangements with V and J assigned. A fraction of the clones does not appear; measured against another copy, unresolved V genes explain less than half of the discrepancy, and the remainder lacks a known reason. This sample's table carries approximately 40,000 clones. The leading ten clones occupy around 5.9% of the sample. Sequencing was done on a sample of PBMCs. The receptor source for this set is a human donor in good health.

Considering frequency, this clone is medium-sized (0.01 to 0.1%). V and J are TRBV2 and TRBJ2-7; 8 positions match TRBD1. Germline CDR1 is SNHLY and CDR2 is FYNNEI. The CDR3 consists of 16 residues. V trimming: 1 base; J trimming: 3 bases; junction bases outside the gene matches: 8. CDR3 amino acids: CASSEGGQGTIYEQYF. In nucleotides, the CDR3 is TGTGCCAGCAGTGAAGGCGGACAGGGAACTATCTACGAGCAGTACTTC.

The genes are TRBV5-8 and TRBJ1-4; D may be TRBD1 (5 bases). The CDR3 is 14 amino acids. Trimming removed 4 bases from V and 8 bases from J, with 15 bases in between. Germline V gives CDR1 SGHTS, CDR2 YDEGEE. The CDR3 coding sequence is TGTGCCAGCAGCAACAGGAGAACGCGAGAAAAACTGTTTTTT. It codes for CASSNRRTREKLFF.

The chain uses TRBV10-3 and TRBJ2-7; 15 positions agree with TRBD2. Germline lookup yields CDR1 ENHRY and CDR2 SYGVKD. Trimming removed 5 bases from V and 5 bases from J; junction bases left unmatched: 4. The CDR3 spans 15 residues. The CDR3 DNA reads TGTGCCATCAGTCCGAGGACTAGCGGGGGGGACGAGCAGTACTTC. This codes for CAISPRTSGGDEQYF.

This CDR3 reads CASSFQESPLHF. Here the CDR3 DNA reads TGTGCCAGCAGCTTCCAAGAGTCACCCCTCCACTTT. The V and J genes are TRBV13 and TRBJ1-6; D not certain. The V end lost 3 bases, the J end lost 10 bases, and 7 bases lay between the germline ends. The CDR3 is 12 amino acids. CDR1 and CDR2 (germline): PRHDT, FYEKMQ (reference sequence).

V usage is TRBV28 and J usage is TRBJ1-5; TRBD1 is a possible D gene (5 bases). The CDR3 has 14 amino acids. Germline V gene lookup returns CDR1 MDHEN and CDR2 SYDVKM. V was cut by 8 bases and J by 0 bases, with 11 bases left in between. DNA of the CDR3: TGTGCCAGCCGCGTCAGGGTTAGCAATCAGCCCCAGCATTTT. It specifies CASRVRVSNQPQHF.

This chain uses TRBV28 with TRBJ2-7; 8 nucleotides line up with TRBD1. CDR3 length: 14 amino acids. Germline assignment: CDR1 MDHEN and CDR2 SYDVKM. With V trimmed by 5 bases and J by 2 bases, 5 bases remained unmatched. CDR3 sequence (DNA): TGTGCCAGCAGTCCAGGGACAGGAGCCTACGAGCAGTACTTC. Translated: CASSPGTGAYEQYF.

The chain couples TRBV6-6 to TRBJ1-6; no reliable D call. The length of the CDR3 is 15 residues. CDR1 and CDR2 (germline): MNHNY, SVGAGI (reference sequence). Trimming cost V 5 bases and J 6 bases, with 14 bases left between them. CDR3: CASSRTASLNSPLHF. The CDR3 nucleotides read TGTGCCAGCAGTAGAACCGCATCACTTAATTCACCCCTCCACTTT.

The chain recombines TRBV9 with TRBJ2-1; perhaps TRBD1 as D (5 bases). Germline CDR1 reads SGDLS; CDR2 reads YYNGEE. The V and J ends lost 1 base and 0 bases respectively, with 20 bases between them. This CDR3 is 19 amino acids long. The CDR3 nucleotides are TGTGCCAGCAGCGTACGTGTAGGGGCAGGCCATTTCTCCTACAATGAGCAGTTCTTC. Encoded protein: CASSVRVGAGHFSYNEQFF.

The chain has TRBV28 and TRBJ1-6, with 7 nucleotides matching TRBD1. With 6 bases clipped from V and 10 bases from J, the junction kept 12 bases outside the gene matches. The CDR3 has 15 amino acids. Germline V lookup: CDR1 MDHEN, CDR2 SYDVKM. The CDR3 nucleotides are TGTGCCAGCAGCTCCGGACAGGTGGTCGGCTCACCCCTCCACTTT. Translation: CASSSGQVVGSPLHF.

This sequence joins TRBV30 and TRBJ2-7; D is uncertain. CDR1 and CDR2 (germline): GTSNPN, SVGIG (reference sequence). V was trimmed by 8 bases and J by 0 bases, leaving 11 bases between them. CDR3 length: 12 amino acids. The CDR3 spells CAVTLSSYEQYF. Written as DNA, the CDR3 is TGTGCCGTCACTTTGAGCTCCTACGAGCAGTACTTC.

V usage is TRBV6-5 and J usage is TRBJ1-5; 8 bases align to TRBD1. Germline V gene data show CDR1 as MNHEY and CDR2 as SVGAGI. Unmatched junction bases numbered 8, after V lost 5 bases and J lost 5 bases. CDR3 length: 15 residues. The CDR3 nucleotides read TGTGCCAGCAGTCCGGACAGGGAAACGGATCAGCCCCAGCATTTT. It encodes CASSPDRETDQPQHF.

The chain employs TRBV19 and TRBJ1-2; D gene uncertain. The V gene's germline CDR1 is LNHDA and CDR2 SQIVND (reference sequence). The length of the CDR3 is 14 residues. Deletions cut 9 bases from V and 2 bases from J, with 16 bases between. CDR3 amino acids: CASRYGSGNYGYTF. The CDR3 DNA follows: TGTGCCAGCAGGTACGGGAGTGGCAACTATGGCTACACCTTC.

The rearrangement uses TRBV5-6 and TRBJ1-3; possibly TRBD1 for D (5 bases). In germline, CDR1 is SGHDT, CDR2 YYEEEE. The CDR3 runs to 15 residues. Trimming took 4 bases from V and 0 from J, leaving 11 bases between them. The CDR3, as DNA: TGTGCCAGCAGCCTCCAGGGCTACTCTGGAAACACCATATATTTT. This encodes CASSLQGYSGNTIYF.

V gene TRBV5-6 combines with J gene TRBJ1-1; D might be TRBD1 (5 bases). The germline V gene has CDR1 SGHDT and CDR2 YYEEEE. V lost 0 bases to trimming and J lost 2 bases, with 11 bases between them. The CDR3 sequence is 15 residues long. CDR3 residues: CASSLEGLFNTEAFF. CDR3 bases: TGTGCCAGCAGCTTGGAGGGGCTCTTTAACACTGAAGCTTTCTTT.

The V gene is TRBV18, the J gene TRBJ1-3, with a tentative D call TRBD1 (5 bases). The germline V gene has CDR1 KGHSH and CDR2 LQKENI. There are 16 residues in the CDR3. Trimming removed 4 bases from V and 4 bases from J, with 17 bases in between. The CDR3 DNA is TGTGCCAGCTCACAACAGGCCGCGGGGGACGGAAACACCATATATTTT. It yields the protein CASSQQAAGDGNTIYF.

Concerning this clone: Other DNA sequences in this specimen translate into the identical CDR3. The genes are TRBV2 and TRBJ1-6, with TRBD1 matching over 12 bases. Trimming at V came to 9 bases and at J to 7 bases, leaving 10 bases not matched to a gene. The CDR3 is 16 residues long. CDR1 SNHLY and CDR2 FYNNEI come from the germline V gene. CDR3 residues: CASTNRDRGRNSPLHF. DNA for the CDR3: TGTGCCAGTACCAACCGGGACAGGGGGCGGAATTCACCCCTCCACTTT.

V gene TRBV30 combines with J gene TRBJ1-1; tentative D call: TRBD1 (6 bases). The germline V gene has CDR1 GTSNPN and CDR2 SVGIG (reference sequence). V gave up 0 bases and J gave up 9 bases, with 17 bases separating them. There are 14 residues in the CDR3. CDR3 DNA: TGTGCCTGGAGTGTACGGGGGGGGCGAGGACAAGCTTTCTTT. This gives the protein CAWSVRGGRGQAFF.

The chain couples TRBV30 to TRBJ1-2, with D possibly being TRBD1 (6 bases). The ends were cut back, 5 bases at V and 8 bases at J, with 21 bases in the middle. The CDR3 is 14 amino acids. Germline V gene sequence: CDR1 GTSNPN, CDR2 SVGIG (reference sequence). In nucleotides, the CDR3 is TGTGCCTGGGCGCAAGAACGACAGGTCGGAGGCTACACCTTC. Protein: CAWAQERQVGGYTF. Filled out from reference TRBV30 and TRBJ1-2, the complete variable domain reads SQTIHQWPATLVQPVGSPLSLECTVEGTSNPNLYWYRQAAGRGLQLLFYSVGIGQISSEVPQNLSASRPQDRQFILSSKKLLLSDSGFYLCAWAQERQVGGYTFGSGTRLTVV.

The chain employs TRBV30 and TRBJ2-5; perhaps TRBD1 as D (5 bases). Near its end, the DNA agrees better with TRBJ2-7, so the J call may be wrong. The CDR3 extends over 14 amino acids. Germline CDR1 and CDR2: GTSNPN and SVGIG (reference sequence). The CDR3 is CAWSVRPGFYEQYF. CDR3 in DNA: TGTGCCTGGAGTGTACGTCCAGGGTTCTACGAGCAGTACTTC.

The V call is TRBV10-3, the J call TRBJ1-4, with 10 positions matching TRBD1. The trim removed 6 bases at V and 6 bases at J, leaving 4 bases unmatched. Germline V lookup: CDR1 ENHRY, CDR2 SYGVKD. This CDR3 is 14 amino acids long. CDR3 DNA sequence: TGTGCCATCAGCGCGACAGGGGGCGATGAAAAACTGTTTTTT. The encoded protein is CAISATGGDEKLFF.

The chain carries TRBV9 and TRBJ2-7, with D tentatively TRBD2 (6 bases). Germline V lookup: CDR1 SGDLS, CDR2 YYNGEE. The V end lost 4 bases, the J end lost 3 bases, and 17 bases lay between the germline ends. The length of the CDR3 is 15 residues. The CDR3 spells CASSYRDRGLYEQYF. CDR3 DNA: TGTGCCAGCAGCTACCGGGATCGGGGACTCTACGAGCAGTACTTC.

The CDR3 loop is CASSLTIPRGGDGTQYF. CDR3 nucleotides: TGTGCCAGCAGCTTAACCATTCCTAGGGGGGGGGACGGTACGCAGTATTTT. This chain uses TRBV7-3 with TRBJ2-3, with a weak D call TRBD2 (7 bases). Per the germline V gene, CDR1 is SGHTA and CDR2 is FQGTGA. Trimming left V 0 bases short and J 8 bases short, with 21 bases between. This CDR3 is built from 17 residues.

The chain uses TRBV19 and TRBJ2-7, with D unresolved. Trimming removed 0 bases from V and 1 base from J, with 7 bases in between. The germline V gene has CDR1 LNHDA and CDR2 SQIVND (reference sequence). The CDR3 extends over 14 amino acids. This CDR3 is CASSIDRNSYEQYF. In DNA, the CDR3 is TGTGCCAGTAGTATAGACAGGAATTCCTACGAGCAGTACTTC. The full variable domain, with the rest looked up from reference TRBV19 and TRBJ2-7, is DGGITQSPKYLFRKEGQNVTLSCEQNLNHDAMYWYRQDPGQGLRLIYYSQIVNDFQKGDIAEGYSVSREKKESFPLTVTSAQKNPTAFYLCASSIDRNSYEQYFGPGTRLTVT.

This chain uses TRBV18 with TRBJ2-7; TRBD1 might be the D (7 bases). Germline V gene data show CDR1 as KGHSH and CDR2 as LQKENI. Trimming left V 3 bases short and J 6 bases short, with 18 bases between. CDR3 size: 15 residues. CDR3 amino acids: CASSPLFAGGGEQYF. For the CDR3, the DNA is TGTGCCAGCTCACCGTTGTTCGCAGGGGGAGGCGAGCAGTACTTC.

The chain uses TRBV30 and TRBJ1-5, with a possible D match to TRBD1 (5 bases). Germline lookup yields CDR1 GTSNPN and CDR2 SVGIG (reference sequence). This CDR3 is 13 amino acids long. Trimming stripped 0 bases from V and 7 bases from J, with 10 bases between. This chain's CDR3 is CAWSVQGGQPQHF. CDR3 bases: TGTGCCTGGAGTGTGCAGGGAGGACAGCCCCAGCATTTT.

As to this clone: A junction end diverges from the germline sequence, so it may reflect a read error. CDR3 protein: CASSSRGLPSDQHQHF. As DNA, the CDR3 is TGTGCCAGCAGCTCTAGAGGCCTTCCATCGGATCAGCACCAGCATTTT. The chain carries TRBV7-2 and TRBJ1-5; D is undetermined. The CDR3 is made up of 16 amino acids. Per the germline V gene, CDR1 is SGHTA and CDR2 is FQGNSA.

CDR3: CASSPNRGPSYNEQFF. DNA of the CDR3: TGTGCCAGCTCACCCAACAGGGGTCCTTCCTACAATGAGCAGTTCTTC. V is TRBV18 and J is TRBJ2-1; 7 bases map to TRBD1. CDR1 and CDR2 (germline): KGHSH, LQKENI. The CDR3 has 16 residues. V lost 3 bases, J lost 1 base, and 6 bases stayed unmatched.

A remark on this clone: The same CDR3 can be traced to other DNA sequences in this sample. The chain couples TRBV6-5 to TRBJ1-5; D might be TRBD1 (5 bases). CDR1 and CDR2 from the germline V gene are MNHEY and SVGAGI. This CDR3 is 15 amino acids long. The V end was cut by 0 bases, the J end by 4 bases, with 10 bases between. This CDR3 reads CASSYSGGANQPQHF. DNA of the CDR3: TGTGCCAGCAGTTACTCGGGAGGGGCTAATCAGCCCCAGCATTTT.

The rearrangement uses TRBV19 and TRBJ1-2, with D possibly TRBD1 on 6 matching bases. V lost 3 bases, J lost 1 base, and 12 bases lay in between. The germline gives CDR1 LNHDA, CDR2 SQIVND (reference sequence). The CDR3 extends over 15 amino acids. The DNA for the CDR3 is TGTGCCAGTAGTATCCTACAGGGAATTAACTATGGCTACACCTTC. Protein sequence: CASSILQGINYGYTF.

CDR3 sequence: CASSEWTGRGQPQHF. The CDR3 DNA reads as TGTGCCAGCAGTGAGTGGACAGGGCGGGGTCAGCCCCAGCATTTT. The chain uses TRBV6-1 and TRBJ1-5; the match to TRBD1 covers 8 bases. The CDR3 loop spans 15 amino acids. From germline, CDR1 is MNHNS and CDR2 SASEGT. Trimming removed 3 bases from V and 6 bases from J; junction bases left unmatched: 7.

The rearrangement uses TRBV19 and TRBJ1-1; D perhaps matches TRBD1 (5 bases). In germline, CDR1 is LNHDA, CDR2 SQIVND (reference sequence). V lost 6 bases, J lost 1 base, and 6 bases lay in between. CDR3 length: 12 amino acids. This CDR3 is CASRGGNTEAFF. The CDR3 nucleotides read TGTGCCAGTAGGGGGGGGAACACTGAAGCTTTCTTT.

This chain joins TRBV5-1 and TRBJ2-7; 7 nucleotides line up with TRBD1. V was pared by 3 bases and J by 2 bases, with 5 bases of the junction left unmatched. This CDR3 has 14 amino acids. Germline V gene data show CDR1 as SGHRS and CDR2 as YFSETQ. CDR3 nucleotide sequence: TGCGCCAGCAGCTCCGGACAGGTAACCTACGAGCAGTACTTC. Encoded protein: CASSSGQVTYEQYF.